This TCR beta chain came from a study of OX40 agonist ivuxolimab in advanced cancers. With respect to the entire study: Ivuxolimab, which targeted the costimulatory receptor OX40 (CD134), was an agonistic, fully human IgG2 monoclonal antibody. Prior anti-PD-1, anti-PD-L1 or anti-CTLA-4 therapy was permitted, and about 40% of dose-escalation patients had received checkpoint inhibitors. The point of sequencing TCRbeta in the periphery was to test whether ivuxolimab changed TCR sequence diversity and drove clonal T-cell expansion. In the dose-escalation cohort, 82.7% of patients were male, and the mean age was around 60 years, with a range of roughly 20 to 85. Intravenous ivuxolimab was administered to patients every 2 weeks at six dose levels: 0.01, 0.1, 0.3, 1.5, 3 and 10 mg/kg. The monotherapy dose-escalation portion (N of about 57 patients) of the phase I ivuxolimab trial is reported in the paper. Three dose-escalation patients achieved partial responses, one with hepatocellular carcinoma and two with cutaneous melanoma. Of the approximately 50 dose-escalation patients, hepatocellular carcinoma was present in roughly 19, melanoma in some 15, renal cell carcinoma in 9 and head and neck cancer in 9. Study-level results and caveats: In the 0.1-3.0 mg/kg groups, partial responders were among the patients with the lowest normalized peripheral clonal expansion, particularly in CD8+ T cells. Which antigens the clonally expanded peripheral T cells were specific for was not determined. Low levels of normalized T-cell clonal expansion were also seen in some nonresponding patients. After ivuxolimab, more expanded clones were found on average in CD8+ T cells than in CD4+ T cells. At doses of 0.1 to 3.0 mg/kg, clonal expansion of both CD4+ and CD8+ blood T cells was observed from baseline to week 6.

Patients with autoimmune disease history or receiving systemic immunosuppression were excluded from the trial. Peripheral blood for TCR sequencing was drawn from every dose cohort at baseline, at cycle 4 day 1 and at cycle 7 day 1. The samples were taken from a phase I, first-in-human, multicenter, open-label dose-escalation trial of ivuxolimab. Adults with locally advanced or metastatic melanoma, renal cell, hepatocellular, or head and neck squamous cell carcinoma were enrolled in the trial. CD4+ and CD8+ T cells were sorted separately from peripheral blood before TCR sequencing. A remark on this clone: It lacks a known antigen. No base qualities exist here, and no much larger clone lies one base off it.

For sequencing of the TCRbeta CDR3 region, genomic DNA was extracted from the sorted cells. The immunoSEQ Assay was used to sequence the TCRbeta CDR3 regions. As stored in TCRdb, this immuneACCESS dataset retains in-frame rearrangements with V and J assigned. A fraction of the clones does not appear; measured against another copy, unresolved V genes explain less than half of the discrepancy, and the remainder lacks a known reason. This sample gives 60,000 to 75,000 clones in total; around 82% of them show up just once. The ten largest clonotypes hold roughly 1% of the sample. Trimming takes 0 bases from V and 16 bases from J, and the germline ends sit 13 bases apart. Per the germline V gene, MNHNS is the CDR1 and SASEGT is the CDR2. The CDR3 spans 13 residues, from the cysteine through the phenylalanine. Kept here is only the CDR3 DNA, which spans 39 bases and is read in frame from base 1.

The source was CD4+ or CD8+ T cells sorted from blood, collected in a trial of the OX40 agonist ivuxolimab. Here the chain combines TRBV6-1 and TRBJ1-6, with the D gene uncertain. The receptor was derived from an adult with an advanced solid tumor such as melanoma, head and neck, liver or kidney cancer. The nucleotide sequence is given as TGTGCCAGCAGTGAAGCGACGGGCAGGCCACTCCACTTT. The resulting protein is CASSEATGRPLHF.